These 5 T cell receptor beta chains share one sample of origin, sequenced in a study of blood T cell repertoires in COVID-19. The data were produced by immunoSEQ multiplex PCR, yet TCRdb's version contains in-frame clones alone and is incomplete. The sample holds fewer than 200,000 clones, 81% seen once. What was sequenced was PBMCs or T cells enriched from blood (not recorded which). The receptors here all came from a woman between 40 and 50 years old with acute COVID-19.

CDR3 nucleotide sequence: TGTGCCAGCAGCTTAGGGGACTCATTCCTCGCCGAGACCGGGGAGCTGTTTTTT. Amino acid sequence: CASSLGDSFLAETGELFF. This chain joins TRBV13 and TRBJ2-2; possibly TRBD2 for D (5 bases). The CDR3 covers 18 residues. Germline loops: CDR1 PRHDT, CDR2 FYEKMQ (reference sequence). V shed 0 bases and J shed 5 bases, with 19 bases lying between them.

This sequence joins TRBV21-1 and TRBJ2-3; no check of the table's D call, TRBD1, against the DNA was made. TRBV21-1 is a pseudogene locus. The CDR3 is 18 amino acids. The CDR3 loop is CASNAGQGIPYSPDTQYF. DNA for the CDR3: TGTGCCAGCAATGCAGGACAGGGGATCCCCTATAGCCCAGATACGCAGTATTTT.

The genes are TRBV2 and TRBJ2-4, with 8 positions matching TRBD1. The CDR3 has 17 amino acids. Germline CDR1 SNHLY, CDR2 FYNNEI. V was pared by 2 bases and J by 0 bases, with 6 bases of the junction left unmatched. DNA of the CDR3: TGTGCCAGCAGTGAAAACAGGGGGTCATTAGCCAAAAACATTCAGTACTTC. Translating it yields CASSENRGSLAKNIQYF. Variable domain in full (rest from reference TRBV2 and TRBJ2-4): EPEVTQTPSHQVTQMGQEVILRCVPISNHLYFYWYRQILGQKVEFLVSFYNNEISEKSEIFDDQFSVERPDGSNFTLKIRSTKLEDSAMYFCASSENRGSLAKNIQYFGAGTRLSVL.

The V and J genes are TRBV18 and TRBJ2-7; D might be TRBD1 (6 bases). From germline, CDR1 is KGHSH and CDR2 LQKENI. The V end was cut by 2 bases, the J end by 3 bases, with 11 bases between. The CDR3 covers 14 residues. CDR3 sequence reads: CASSPRTDYYEQYF. The DNA for the CDR3 is TGTGCCAGCTCACCAAGGACAGATTACTACGAGCAGTACTTC.

This chain joins TRBV5-1 and TRBJ2-1, with 11 bases matching TRBD2. Germline assignment: CDR1 SGHRS and CDR2 YFSETQ. V dropped 6 bases and J dropped 4; count of bases not matched to a gene: 6. The CDR3 sequence is 15 residues long. This CDR3 is CASKLGLADYNEQFF. In nucleotides, the CDR3 is TGCGCCAGCAAGCTGGGACTAGCGGATTACAATGAGCAGTTCTTC. The full variable domain, rest sourced from reference TRBV5-1 and TRBJ2-1, is KAGVTQTPRYLIKTRGQQVTLSCSPISGHRSVSWYQQTPGQGLQFLFEYFSETQRNKGNFPGRFSGRQFSNSRSEMNVSTLELGDSALYLCASKLGLADYNEQFFGPGTRLTVL.